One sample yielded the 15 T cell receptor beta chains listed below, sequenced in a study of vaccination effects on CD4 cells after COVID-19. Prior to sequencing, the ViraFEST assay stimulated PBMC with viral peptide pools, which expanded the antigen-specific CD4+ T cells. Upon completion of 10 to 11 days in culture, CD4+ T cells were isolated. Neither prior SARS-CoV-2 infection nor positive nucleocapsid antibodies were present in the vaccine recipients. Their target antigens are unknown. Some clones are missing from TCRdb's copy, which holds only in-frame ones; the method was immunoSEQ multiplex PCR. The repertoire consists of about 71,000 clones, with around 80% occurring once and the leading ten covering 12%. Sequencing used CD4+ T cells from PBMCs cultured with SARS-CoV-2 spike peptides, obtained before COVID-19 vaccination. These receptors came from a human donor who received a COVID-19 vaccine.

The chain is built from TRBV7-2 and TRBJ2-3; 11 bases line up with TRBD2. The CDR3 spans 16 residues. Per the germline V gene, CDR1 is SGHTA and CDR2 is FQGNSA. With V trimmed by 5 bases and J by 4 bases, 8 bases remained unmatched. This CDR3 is CASSLLAGGGADTQYF. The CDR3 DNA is TGTGCCAGCAGCCTCTTAGCGGGGGGGGGTGCAGATACGCAGTATTTT.

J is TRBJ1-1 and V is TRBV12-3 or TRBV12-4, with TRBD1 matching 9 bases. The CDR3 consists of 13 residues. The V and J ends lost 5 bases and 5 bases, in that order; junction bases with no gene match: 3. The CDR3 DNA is TGTGCCAGCAGTGGGGACAGGGTAACTGAAGCTTTCTTT. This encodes CASSGDRVTEAFF.

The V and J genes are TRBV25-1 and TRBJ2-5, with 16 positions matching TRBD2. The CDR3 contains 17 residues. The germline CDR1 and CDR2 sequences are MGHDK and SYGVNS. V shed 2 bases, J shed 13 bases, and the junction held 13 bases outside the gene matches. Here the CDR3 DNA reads TGTGCCAGCAGTGAAAGACAGGGACTAGCGGGGGGGCCAGGTCTGTACTTC. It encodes CASSERQGLAGGPGLYF. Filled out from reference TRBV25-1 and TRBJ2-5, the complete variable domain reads EADIYQTPRYLVIGTGKKITLECSQTMGHDKMYWYQQDPGMELHLIHYSYGVNSTEKGDLSSESTVSRIRTEHFPLTLESARPSHTSQYLCASSERQGLAGGPGLYFGPGTRLLVL.

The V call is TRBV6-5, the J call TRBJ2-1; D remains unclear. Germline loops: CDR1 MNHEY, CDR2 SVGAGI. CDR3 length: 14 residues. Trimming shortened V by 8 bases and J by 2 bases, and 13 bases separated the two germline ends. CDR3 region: CASVAQLPYNEQFF. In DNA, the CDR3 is TGTGCCAGCGTAGCACAGCTCCCCTACAATGAGCAGTTCTTC.

Here the CDR3 reads CASGPTANTEAFF. The CDR3, as DNA: TGCGCCAGCGGACCGACAGCGAACACTGAAGCTTTCTTT. The chain carries TRBV10-1 and TRBJ1-1; possible D gene TRBD1, 5 bases. Germline V gene sequence: CDR1 WNHNN, CDR2 SYGVQD (reference sequence). This CDR3 spans 13 amino acids. Trimming left V 8 bases short and J 1 base short, with 11 bases between.

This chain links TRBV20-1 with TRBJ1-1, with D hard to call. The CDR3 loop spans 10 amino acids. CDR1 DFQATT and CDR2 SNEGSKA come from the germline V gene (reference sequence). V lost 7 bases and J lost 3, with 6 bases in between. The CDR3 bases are TGCAGTGGGAGGGACACTGAAGCTTTCTTT. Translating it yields CSGRDTEAFF.

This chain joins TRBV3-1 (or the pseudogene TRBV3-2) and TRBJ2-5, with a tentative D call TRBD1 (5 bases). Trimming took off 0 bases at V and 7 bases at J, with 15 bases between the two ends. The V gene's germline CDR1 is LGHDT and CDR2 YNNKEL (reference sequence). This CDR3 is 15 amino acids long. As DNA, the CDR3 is TGTGCCAGCAGCCAAGATATAACAGGAGCTCGGACCCAGTACTTC. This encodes CASSQDITGARTQYF.

The CDR3 DNA reads as TGTGCCAGCAGCTCAACGACTAAAGCGGGGGGGGGCAATGAGCAGTTCTTC. It encodes CASSSTTKAGGGNEQFF. The V call is TRBV5-6, the J call TRBJ2-1; TRBD2 agrees at 10 bases. Losses at the gene ends were 3 bases for V and 6 bases for J; bases not matched to a gene: 12. CDR1 is SGHDT and CDR2 is YYEEEE in the germline V gene. The CDR3 is 17 residues long.

The CDR3 here is CATSPGTGRQTQYF. CDR3 nucleotide sequence: TGTGCCACCAGTCCTGGGACAGGGCGTCAGACCCAGTACTTC. The genes are TRBV24-1 and TRBJ2-5; TRBD1 agrees at 9 bases. The J segment lost 6 bases and the V segment lost 6 bases, leaving 7 bases of the junction unmatched. Germline V lookup: CDR1 KGHDR, CDR2 SFDVKD. The CDR3 loop spans 14 amino acids.

The CDR3, as DNA: TGTGCCTGGAGTAAAGGGGGGTATTTGGATGAGCAGTTCTTC. It specifies CAWSKGGYLDEQFF. The gene calls are TRBV30 and TRBJ2-1; D possibly uses TRBD1 or TRBD2 (6 bases each). The CDR3 runs 14 residues. The V end lost 2 bases, the J end lost 8 bases, and 16 bases lay between the germline ends. Germline loops: CDR1 GTSNPN, CDR2 SVGIG (reference sequence).

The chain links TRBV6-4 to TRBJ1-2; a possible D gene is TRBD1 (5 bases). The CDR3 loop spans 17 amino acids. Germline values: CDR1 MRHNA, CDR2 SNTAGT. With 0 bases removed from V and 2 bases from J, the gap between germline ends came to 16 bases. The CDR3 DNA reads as TGTGCCAGCAGTGACTCCTGGGGCACTAGGCCAAACTATGGCTACACCTTC. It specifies CASSDSWGTRPNYGYTF.

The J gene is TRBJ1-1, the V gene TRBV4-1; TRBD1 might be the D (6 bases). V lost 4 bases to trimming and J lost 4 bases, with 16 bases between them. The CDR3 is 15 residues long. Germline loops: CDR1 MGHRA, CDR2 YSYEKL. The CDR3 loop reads CASSPAGGGRTEAFF. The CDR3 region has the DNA TGCGCCAGCAGCCCGGCGGGGGGGGGCCGCACTGAAGCTTTCTTT.

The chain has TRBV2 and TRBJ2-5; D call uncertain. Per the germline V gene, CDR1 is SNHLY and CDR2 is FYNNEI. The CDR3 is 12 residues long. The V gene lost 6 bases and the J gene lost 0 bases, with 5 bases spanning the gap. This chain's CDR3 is CASSVYQETQYF. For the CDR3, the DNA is TGTGCCAGCAGCGTGTACCAAGAGACCCAGTACTTC.

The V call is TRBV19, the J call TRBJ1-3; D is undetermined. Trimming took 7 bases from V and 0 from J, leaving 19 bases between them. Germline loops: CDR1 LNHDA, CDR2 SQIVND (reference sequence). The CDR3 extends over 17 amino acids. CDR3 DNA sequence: TGTGCCAGTAACCCTGGTTCGCAGGAAACCTCTGGAAACACCATATATTTT. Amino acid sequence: CASNPGSQETSGNTIYF. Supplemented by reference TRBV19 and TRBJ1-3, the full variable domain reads DGGITQSPKYLFRKEGQNVTLSCEQNLNHDAMYWYRQDPGQGLRLIYYSQIVNDFQKGDIAEGYSVSREKKESFPLTVTSAQKNPTAFYLCASNPGSQETSGNTIYFGEGSWLTVV.

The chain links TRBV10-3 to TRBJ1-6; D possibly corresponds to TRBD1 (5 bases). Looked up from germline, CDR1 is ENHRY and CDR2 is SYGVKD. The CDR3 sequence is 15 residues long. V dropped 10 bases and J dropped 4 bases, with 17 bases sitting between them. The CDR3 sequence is CATRSEGPYNSPLHF. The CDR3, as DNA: TGTGCCACCAGATCGGAGGGGCCTTATAATTCACCCCTCCACTTT.